The clone carrying this TCR beta chain has more than one count but fewer than ten. The data originate from a study of T cells after yellow fever vaccination. Study-wide background: Each low-cell-number fraction was prepared by means of SMART-Seq v4 Ultra Low Input.

MiXCR, run by TCRdb on the 5' RACE reads, gives a single entry per CDR3 protein. The profile shows a few hundred thousand distinct CDR3 sequences, about 15% of them singletons. Germline V gene lookup returns CDR1 ENHRY and CDR2 SYGVKD. Trimming removed 6 bases from V and 1 base from J, with 8 bases in between. This CDR3 spans 13 amino acids. The chain uses TRBV10-3 and TRBJ2-3; possibly TRBD2 for D (5 bases). This TCR came from a man between 18 and 29 years old who received the YFV17D yellow fever vaccine. This specimen was PBMCs, taken more than 4 days after the first yellow fever vaccination. The CDR3 DNA follows: TGTGCCATCAGGGGGAGCGGCACAGATACGCAGTATTTT. Its translation is CAIRGSGTDTQYF.